One sample yielded the 2 T cell receptor beta chains listed below, sequenced in a study of response to subunit inactivated influenza vaccine. TCRdb reprocessed the RT-PCR reads with MiXCR, giving one entry per CDR3 protein. Of 550,000 to 600,000 distinct CDR3 sequences listed, approximately 12% were seen once; the top ten hold roughly a tenth. Specimen: PBMCs from blood, collected on the day of vaccination. These receptors were collected from a man over 45 who received an inactivated influenza vaccine.

This chain links TRBV9 with TRBJ2-3; possible D gene TRBD1, 5 bases. The V gene's germline CDR1 is SGDLS and CDR2 YYNGEE. Trimming removed 0 bases at V and 1 base at J, with 15 bases between. The CDR3 has 17 residues. The CDR3: CASSVAPPGSGTDTQYF. The DNA of the CDR3 is TGTGCCAGCAGCGTAGCACCCCCAGGGTCGGGCACAGATACGCAGTATTTT.

This clonotype was seen ten or more times. The chain employs TRBV21-1 and TRBJ2-1; TRBD2 is taken as the D call from the table, unchecked against the DNA. TRBV21-1 is termed a pseudogene. The CDR3 is 15 amino acids. Here the CDR3 DNA reads TGTGCCAGCAGGACTATTTTGGACCGCTACAATGAGCAGTTCTTC. This sequence encodes CASRTILDRYNEQFF.